The sample holds many counts of the clone carrying this T cell receptor beta chain. The data were obtained in a study of neurological immune-mediated disorders. Overall study context: The study included some 34 multiple sclerosis patients, some 30 relapsing-remitting and 3 secondary progressive.

From germline, CDR1 is SGHAT and CDR2 FQNNGV. The CDR3 extends over 15 amino acids. Trimming took off 5 bases at V and 6 bases at J, with 14 bases between the two ends. Via MiXCR, TCRdb re-called the 5' RACE reads, giving one row per CDR3 protein. The sample carries about 10,000 distinct CDR3 sequences, 20% to 25% recorded once. The specimen sequenced was CD8+ T cells from blood. The chain carries TRBV11-2 and TRBJ1-6; D remains unclear. The TCR sequence derives from a woman aged 35 to 49 with multiple sclerosis. The CDR3 nucleotides are TGTGCCAGCAGCCAATTCCGGGTTTCTAATTCACCCCTCCACTTT. Amino acid sequence: CASSQFRVSNSPLHF. The full variable domain, with the rest looked up from reference TRBV11-2 and TRBJ1-6, is EAGVAQSPRYKIIEKRQSVAFWCNPISGHATLYWYQQILGQGPKLLIQFQNNGVVDDSQLPKDRFSAERLKGVDSTLKIQPAKLEDSAVYLCASSQFRVSNSPLHFGNGTRLTVT.